Shown below are 8 T cell receptor beta chains from a single sample sequenced in a study of T cells in Graves' hyperthyroidism and ophthalmopathy (dated by TCRdb to between 2018 and 2020). Libraries were prepared through multiplex PCR. Sequencing instrument: Illumina HiSeq 2000. The TCR beta CDR3 regions were amplified from the RNA transcripts. The TCR CDR3 was subjected to a first round of RT-PCR using the HTBI primer set and the Qiagen OneStep RT-PCR kit. TCRdb reprocessing: public reads trimmed at Q25 with fastp, clones called with MiXCR, in-frame beta chains kept. Rows are combined by CDR3 protein, so each entry shows the most common genes and DNA. The sample table contains about 740,000 distinct CDR3 sequences; only one count was recorded for approximately 14% of them. About 9.4% of the sample belongs to the ten largest clones. The specimen sequenced was blood. The receptors were sampled from a woman between 18 and 29 years old with Graves' hyperthyroidism.

This clonotype has at least ten counts. The chain has TRBV5-6 and TRBJ2-7; D may be TRBD1 (5 bases). Per the germline V gene, CDR1 is SGHDT and CDR2 is YYEEEE. This CDR3 has 12 residues. The V end lost 5 bases, the J end lost 5 bases, and 11 bases lay between the germline ends. CDR3 sequence reads: CASSSGLNEQYF. CDR3 in DNA: TGTGCCAGCAGTTCAGGGTTGAACGAGCAGTACTTC.

V and J are TRBV24-1 and TRBJ2-2; tentative D call: TRBD2 (5 bases). Germline assignment: CDR1 KGHDR and CDR2 SFDVKD. CDR3 length: 16 residues. V shed 0 bases and J shed 2 bases, with 9 bases lying between them. CDR3 sequence reads: CATSDLSSLNTGELFF. The CDR3 nucleotides read TGTGCCACCAGTGATTTGTCTAGCCTTAACACCGGGGAGCTGTTTTTT.

This clonotype appeared many times. The chain recombines TRBV13 with TRBJ1-1, with a possible D match to TRBD1 (6 bases). Germline V gene lookup returns CDR1 PRHDT and CDR2 FYEKMQ (reference sequence). The CDR3 is made up of 14 amino acids. V shed 2 bases and J shed 3 bases, with 10 bases lying between them. CDR3 nucleotide sequence: TGTGCCAGCAGCTTAAGAGGGGGGGACACTGAAGCTTTCTTT. It specifies CASSLRGGDTEAFF.

This clonotype appeared many times. V and J are TRBV28 and TRBJ2-2, with D maybe TRBD2 (6 bases). V was trimmed by 6 bases and J by 3 bases, leaving 11 bases between them. The CDR3 is 14 residues long. The germline V gene has CDR1 MDHEN and CDR2 SYDVKM. In nucleotides, the CDR3 is TGTGCCAGCAGACTTAGCGGATACACCGGGGAGCTGTTTTTT. It encodes CASRLSGYTGELFF.

This clonotype appeared many times. The chain employs TRBV12-3 or TRBV12-4 and TRBJ2-2; 7 bases align to TRBD2. The CDR3 has 15 amino acids. J lost 5 bases, V lost 6 bases, and 9 bases had no gene match. CDR3 residues: CASSTGLGGTGELFF. As DNA, the CDR3 is TGTGCCAGCAGCACGGGCCTCGGGGGGACCGGGGAGCTGTTTTTT.

This chain links TRBV25-1 with TRBJ2-7; tentative D call: TRBD1 (6 bases). Trimming pared 8 bases from V and 5 bases from J, leaving 10 bases between. The CDR3 covers 11 residues. Per germline, CDR1 MGHDK and CDR2 SYGVNS. The CDR3 spells CASAQGDEQYF. The CDR3 bases are TGTGCCAGCGCACAGGGCGACGAGCAGTACTTC.

This chain links TRBV6-9 with TRBJ2-2; D gene uncertain. V was pared by 5 bases and J by 3 bases, with 13 bases between. Germline V lookup: CDR1 MNHGY, CDR2 SVAAGI. The CDR3 runs to 15 residues. The CDR3 DNA sequence: TGTGCCAGCAGTGACCAAATCAGATACACCGGGGAGCTGTTTTTT. This translates into CASSDQIRYTGELFF.

The sample holds a few counts of this clonotype. V usage is TRBV19 and J usage is TRBJ2-7, with a possible D match to TRBD2 (6 bases). V shed 3 bases and J shed 0 bases, with 27 bases lying between them. CDR3 size: 20 residues. Germline V gives CDR1 LNHDA, CDR2 SQIVND (reference sequence). CDR3 sequence reads: CASSIRALGRSGTPSYEQYF. For the CDR3, the DNA is TGTGCCAGTAGTATCCGAGCGTTGGGTCGATCCGGGACTCCCTCCTACGAGCAGTACTTC.